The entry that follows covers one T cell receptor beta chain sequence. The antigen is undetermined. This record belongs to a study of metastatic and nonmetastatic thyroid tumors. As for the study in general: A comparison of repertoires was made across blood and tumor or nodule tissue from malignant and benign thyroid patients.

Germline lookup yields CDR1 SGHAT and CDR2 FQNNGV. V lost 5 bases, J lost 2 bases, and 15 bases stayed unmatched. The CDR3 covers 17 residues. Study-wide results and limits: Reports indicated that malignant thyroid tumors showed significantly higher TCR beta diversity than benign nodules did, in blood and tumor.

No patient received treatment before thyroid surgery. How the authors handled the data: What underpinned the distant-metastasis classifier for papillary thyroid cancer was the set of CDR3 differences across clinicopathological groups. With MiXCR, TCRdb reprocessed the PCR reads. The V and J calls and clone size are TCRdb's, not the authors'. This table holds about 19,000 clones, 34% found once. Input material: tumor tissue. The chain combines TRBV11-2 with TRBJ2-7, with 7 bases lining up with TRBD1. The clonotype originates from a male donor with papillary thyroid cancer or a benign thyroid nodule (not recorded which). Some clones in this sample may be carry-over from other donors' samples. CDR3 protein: CASSPPPVSTGTYEQYF. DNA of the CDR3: TGTGCCAGCAGCCCACCACCAGTGTCGACAGGGACCTACGAGCAGTACTTC.